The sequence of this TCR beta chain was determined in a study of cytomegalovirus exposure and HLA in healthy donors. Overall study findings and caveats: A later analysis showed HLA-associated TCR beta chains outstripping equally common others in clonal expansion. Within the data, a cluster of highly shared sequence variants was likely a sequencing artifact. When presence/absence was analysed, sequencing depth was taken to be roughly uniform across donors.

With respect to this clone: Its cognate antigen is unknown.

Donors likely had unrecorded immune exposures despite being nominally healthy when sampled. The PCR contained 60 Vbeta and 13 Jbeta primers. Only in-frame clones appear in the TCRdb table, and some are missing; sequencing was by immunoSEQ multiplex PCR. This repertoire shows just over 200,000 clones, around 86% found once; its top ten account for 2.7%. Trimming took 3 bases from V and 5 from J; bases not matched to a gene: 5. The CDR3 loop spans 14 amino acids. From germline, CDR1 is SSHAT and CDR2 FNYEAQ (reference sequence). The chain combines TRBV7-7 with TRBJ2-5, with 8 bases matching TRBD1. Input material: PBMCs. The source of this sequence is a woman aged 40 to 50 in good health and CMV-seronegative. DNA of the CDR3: TGTGCCAGCAGCTTCGCAGGGGGCAGGGAGACCCAGTACTTC. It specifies CASSFAGGRETQYF.